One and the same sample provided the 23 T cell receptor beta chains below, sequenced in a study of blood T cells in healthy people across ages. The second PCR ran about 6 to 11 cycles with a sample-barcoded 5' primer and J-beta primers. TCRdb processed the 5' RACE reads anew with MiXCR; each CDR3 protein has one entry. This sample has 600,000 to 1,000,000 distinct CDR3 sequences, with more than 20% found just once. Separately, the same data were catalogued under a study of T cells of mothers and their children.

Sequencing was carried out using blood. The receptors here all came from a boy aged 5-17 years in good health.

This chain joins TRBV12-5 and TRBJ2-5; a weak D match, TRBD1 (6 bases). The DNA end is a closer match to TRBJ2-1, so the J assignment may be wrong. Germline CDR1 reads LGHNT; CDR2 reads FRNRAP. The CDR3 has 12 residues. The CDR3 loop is CAAQGVGNEQFF. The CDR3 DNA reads TGTGCCGCACAGGGCGTCGGAAATGAGCAGTTCTTC.

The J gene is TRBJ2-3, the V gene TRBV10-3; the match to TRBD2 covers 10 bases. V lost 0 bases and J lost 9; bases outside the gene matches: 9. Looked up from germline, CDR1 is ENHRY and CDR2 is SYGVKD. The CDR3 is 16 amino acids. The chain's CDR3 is CAISESGASGRGTQYF. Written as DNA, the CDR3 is TGTGCCATCAGTGAGTCGGGGGCTAGCGGGAGAGGGACGCAGTATTTT.

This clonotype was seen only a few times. CDR3 sequence reads: CASSDSSGGGADTQYF. CDR3 bases: TGTGCCAGCAGTGACTCGAGCGGGGGGGGTGCAGATACGCAGTATTTT. This rearrangement joins TRBV6-4 to TRBJ2-3; 10 bases fit TRBD2. The J segment lost 4 bases and the V segment lost 0 bases, leaving 4 bases of the junction unmatched. The CDR3 has 16 amino acids. Germline loops: CDR1 MRHNA, CDR2 SNTAGT.

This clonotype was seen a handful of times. The CDR3 loop is CASSGYSYGYTF. Written as DNA, the CDR3 is TGTGCCAGCAGTGGCTACAGTTATGGCTACACCTTC. This chain links TRBV6-1 with TRBJ1-2; D uncertain. This CDR3 comprises 12 residues. Germline V gives CDR1 MNHNS, CDR2 SASEGT. Deletions cut 4 bases from V and 5 bases from J, with 8 bases between.

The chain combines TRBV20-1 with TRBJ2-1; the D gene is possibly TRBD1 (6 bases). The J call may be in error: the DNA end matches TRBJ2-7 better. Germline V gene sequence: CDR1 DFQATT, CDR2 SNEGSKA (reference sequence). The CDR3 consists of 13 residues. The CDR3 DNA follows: TGCAGTGCTAGTTTAACAGGGTGGGACGAGCAGTACTTC. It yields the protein CSASLTGWDEQYF.

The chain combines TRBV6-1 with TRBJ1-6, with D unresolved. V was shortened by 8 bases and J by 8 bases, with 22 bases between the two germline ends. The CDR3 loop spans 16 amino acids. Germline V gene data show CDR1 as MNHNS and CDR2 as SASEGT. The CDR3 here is CASSEGIGFSDSPLHF. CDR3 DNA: TGTGCCAGCTCCGAGGGTATTGGGTTTTCAGATTCACCCCTCCACTTT.

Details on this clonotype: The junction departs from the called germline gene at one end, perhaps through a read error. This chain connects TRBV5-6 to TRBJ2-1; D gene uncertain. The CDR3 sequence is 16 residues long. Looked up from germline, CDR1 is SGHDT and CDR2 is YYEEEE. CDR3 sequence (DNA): TGTGCCAGCAGCTTGGGGCCCCCGGATGCCTACAATGAGCGGTTCTTC. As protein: CASSLGPPDAYNERFF.

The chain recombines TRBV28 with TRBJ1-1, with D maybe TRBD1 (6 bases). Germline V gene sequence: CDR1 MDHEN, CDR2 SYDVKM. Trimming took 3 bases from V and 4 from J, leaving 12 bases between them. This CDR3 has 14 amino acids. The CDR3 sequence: CASSFRGASTEAFF. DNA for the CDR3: TGTGCCAGCAGTTTCCGGGGGGCGAGCACTGAAGCTTTCTTT. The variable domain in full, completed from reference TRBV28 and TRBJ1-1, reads DVKVTQSSRYLVKRTGEKVFLECVQDMDHENMFWYRQDPGLGLRLIYFSYDVKMKEKGDIPEGYSVSREKKERFSLILESASTNQTSMYLCASSFRGASTEAFFGQGTRLTVV.

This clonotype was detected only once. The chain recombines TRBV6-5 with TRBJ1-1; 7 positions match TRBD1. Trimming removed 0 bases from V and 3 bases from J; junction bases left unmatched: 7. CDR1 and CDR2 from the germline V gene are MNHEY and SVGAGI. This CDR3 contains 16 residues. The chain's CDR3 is CASSYSSGGLYTEAFF. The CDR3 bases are TGTGCCAGCAGTTACTCGTCAGGGGGGTTGTACACTGAAGCTTTCTTT.

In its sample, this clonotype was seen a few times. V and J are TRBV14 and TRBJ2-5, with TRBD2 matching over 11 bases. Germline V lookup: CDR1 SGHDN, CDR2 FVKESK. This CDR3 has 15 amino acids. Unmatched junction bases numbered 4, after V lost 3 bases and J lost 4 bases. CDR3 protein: CASSHFGLAGETQYF. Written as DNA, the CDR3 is TGTGCCAGCAGCCATTTTGGACTAGCGGGAGAGACCCAGTACTTC.

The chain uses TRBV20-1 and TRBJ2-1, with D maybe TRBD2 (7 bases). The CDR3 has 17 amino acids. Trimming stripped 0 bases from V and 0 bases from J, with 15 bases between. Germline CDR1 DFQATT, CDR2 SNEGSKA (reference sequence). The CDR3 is CSAREIGGENSYNEQFF. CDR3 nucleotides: TGCAGTGCTAGAGAGATAGGGGGGGAGAACTCCTACAATGAGCAGTTCTTC.

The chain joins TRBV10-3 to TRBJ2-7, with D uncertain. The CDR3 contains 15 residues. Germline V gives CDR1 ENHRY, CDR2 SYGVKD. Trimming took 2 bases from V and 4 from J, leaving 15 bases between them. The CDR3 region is CAISERTFPFYEQYF. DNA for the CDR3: TGTGCCATCAGTGAGCGGACGTTCCCTTTTTACGAGCAGTACTTC.

The DNA for the CDR3 is TGTGCCAGCAGTCCTAGGGGAGAGGCTAATCAGCCCCAGCATTTT. It translates to CASSPRGEANQPQHF. The chain joins TRBV28 to TRBJ1-5; the D gene is possibly TRBD1 (5 bases). CDR3 length: 15 amino acids. CDR1 is MDHEN and CDR2 is SYDVKM in the germline V gene. V lost 5 bases to trimming and J lost 4 bases, with 15 bases between them.

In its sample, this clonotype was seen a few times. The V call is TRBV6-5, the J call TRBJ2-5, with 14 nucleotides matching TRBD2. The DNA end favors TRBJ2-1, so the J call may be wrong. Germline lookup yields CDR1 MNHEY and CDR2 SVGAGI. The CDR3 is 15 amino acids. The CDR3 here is CASTGLAGGLGEQFF. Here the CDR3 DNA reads TGTGCCAGCACCGGACTAGCGGGGGGATTGGGCGAGCAGTTCTTC.

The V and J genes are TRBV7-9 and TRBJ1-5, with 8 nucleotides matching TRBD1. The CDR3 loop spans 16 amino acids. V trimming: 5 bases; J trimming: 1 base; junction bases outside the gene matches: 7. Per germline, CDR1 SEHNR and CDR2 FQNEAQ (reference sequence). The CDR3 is CASSQEDRGSNQPQHF. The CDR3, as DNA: TGTGCCAGCAGCCAAGAAGACAGGGGAAGCAATCAGCCCCAGCATTTT.

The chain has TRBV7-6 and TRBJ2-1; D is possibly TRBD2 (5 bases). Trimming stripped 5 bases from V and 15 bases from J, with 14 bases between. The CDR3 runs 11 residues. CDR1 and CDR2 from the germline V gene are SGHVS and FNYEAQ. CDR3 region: CASSGPGILFF. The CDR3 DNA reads TGTGCCAGCAGCGGCCCGGGGATTCTGTTCTTC.

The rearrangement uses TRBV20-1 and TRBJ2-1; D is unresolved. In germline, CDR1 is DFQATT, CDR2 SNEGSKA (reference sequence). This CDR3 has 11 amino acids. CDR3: CSGRKYNEQFF. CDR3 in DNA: TGCAGCGGACGCAAATACAATGAGCAGTTCTTC.

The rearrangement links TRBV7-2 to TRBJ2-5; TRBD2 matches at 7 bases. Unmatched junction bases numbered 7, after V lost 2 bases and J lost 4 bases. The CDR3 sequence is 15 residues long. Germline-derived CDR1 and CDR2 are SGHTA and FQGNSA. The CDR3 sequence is CASSLNLPGGETQYF. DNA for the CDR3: TGTGCCAGCAGCTTAAATCTCCCGGGGGGAGAGACCCAGTACTTC.

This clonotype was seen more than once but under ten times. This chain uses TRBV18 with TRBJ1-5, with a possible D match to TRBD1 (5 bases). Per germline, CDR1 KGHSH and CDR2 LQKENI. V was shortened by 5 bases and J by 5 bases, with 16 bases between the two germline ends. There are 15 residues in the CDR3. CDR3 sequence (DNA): TGTGCCAGCTCAGTCACAGGAGGCCTCCATCAGCCCCAGCATTTT. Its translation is CASSVTGGLHQPQHF.

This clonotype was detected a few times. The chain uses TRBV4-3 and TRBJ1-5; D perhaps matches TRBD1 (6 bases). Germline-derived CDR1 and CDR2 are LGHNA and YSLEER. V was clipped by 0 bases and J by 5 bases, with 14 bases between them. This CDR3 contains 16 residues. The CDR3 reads CASSQDGGGPHQPQHF. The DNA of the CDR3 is TGCGCCAGCAGCCAAGATGGAGGGGGGCCCCATCAGCCCCAGCATTTT.

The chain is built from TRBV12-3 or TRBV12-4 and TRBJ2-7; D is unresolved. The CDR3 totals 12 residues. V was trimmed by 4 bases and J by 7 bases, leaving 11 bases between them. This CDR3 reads CASSSAIGEQYF. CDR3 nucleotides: TGTGCCAGCAGTTCCGCCATCGGGGAGCAGTACTTC.

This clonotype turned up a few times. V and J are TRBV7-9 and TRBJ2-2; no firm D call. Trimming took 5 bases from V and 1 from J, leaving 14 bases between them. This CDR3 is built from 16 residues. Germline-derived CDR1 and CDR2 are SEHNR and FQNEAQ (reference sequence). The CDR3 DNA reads TGTGCCAGCAGCCCCATCAGGCAGGAGAACACCGGGGAGCTGTTTTTT. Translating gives CASSPIRQENTGELFF. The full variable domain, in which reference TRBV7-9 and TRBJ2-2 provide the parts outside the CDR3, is DTGVSQNPRHKITKRGQNVTFRCDPISEHNRLYWYRQTLGQGPEFLTYFQNEAQLEKSRLLSDRFSAERPKGSFSTLEIQRTEQGDSAMYLCASSPIRQENTGELFFGEGSRLTVL.

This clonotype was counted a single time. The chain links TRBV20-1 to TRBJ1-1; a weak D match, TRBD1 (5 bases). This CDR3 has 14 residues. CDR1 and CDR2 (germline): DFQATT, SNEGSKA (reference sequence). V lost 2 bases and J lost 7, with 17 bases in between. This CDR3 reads CSARHWVGAVEAFF. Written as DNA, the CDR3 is TGCAGTGCTAGACACTGGGTCGGGGCAGTTGAAGCTTTCTTT.